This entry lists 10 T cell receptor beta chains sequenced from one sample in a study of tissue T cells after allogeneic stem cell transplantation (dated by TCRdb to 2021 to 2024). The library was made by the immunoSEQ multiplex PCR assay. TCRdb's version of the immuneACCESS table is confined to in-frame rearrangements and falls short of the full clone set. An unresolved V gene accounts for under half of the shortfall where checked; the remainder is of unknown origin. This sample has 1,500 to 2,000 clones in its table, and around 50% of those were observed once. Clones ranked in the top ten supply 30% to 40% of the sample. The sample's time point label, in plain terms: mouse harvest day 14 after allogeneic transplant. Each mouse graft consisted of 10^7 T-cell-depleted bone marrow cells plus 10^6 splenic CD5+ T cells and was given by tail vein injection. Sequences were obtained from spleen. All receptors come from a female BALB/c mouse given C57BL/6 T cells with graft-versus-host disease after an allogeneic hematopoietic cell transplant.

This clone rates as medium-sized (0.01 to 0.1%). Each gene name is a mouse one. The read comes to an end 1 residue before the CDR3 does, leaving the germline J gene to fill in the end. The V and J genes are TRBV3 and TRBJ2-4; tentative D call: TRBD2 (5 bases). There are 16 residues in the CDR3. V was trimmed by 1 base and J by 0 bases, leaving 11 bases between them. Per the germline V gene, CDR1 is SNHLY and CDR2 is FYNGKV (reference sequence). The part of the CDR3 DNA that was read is TGTGCCAGCAGCTTAGAGTGGGGAGCTAGTCAAAACACCTTGTAC. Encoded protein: CASSLEWGASQNTLY. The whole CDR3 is CASSLEWGASQNTLYF.

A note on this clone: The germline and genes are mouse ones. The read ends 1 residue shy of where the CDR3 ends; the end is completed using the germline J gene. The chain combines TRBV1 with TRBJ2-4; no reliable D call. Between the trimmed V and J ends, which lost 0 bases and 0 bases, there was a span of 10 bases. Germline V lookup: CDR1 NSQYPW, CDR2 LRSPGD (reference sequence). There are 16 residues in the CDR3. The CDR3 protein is CTCSAEVRASQNTLYF. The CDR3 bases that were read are TGCACCTGCAGTGCAGAAGTCCGGGCTAGTCAAAACACCTTGTAC.

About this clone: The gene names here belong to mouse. The part of the CDR3 DNA that was read is TGTGCCTGGAGTCTGCAGGGGGCCTATAATTCGCCCCTCTAC. Translation gives CAWSLQGAYNSPLY. The whole CDR3 is CAWSLQGAYNSPLYF. The chain employs TRBV31 and TRBJ1-6, with 7 bases lining up with TRBD1. The read ends 1 residue early relative to the CDR3; the germline J gene fills the gap. TRBJ1-6 is identified as an open reading frame with a role that is uncertain. CDR3 size: 15 residues. J lost 2 bases, V lost 0 bases, and 1 base had no gene match. Germline V CDR1 and CDR2: GKSSPN, SITVG.

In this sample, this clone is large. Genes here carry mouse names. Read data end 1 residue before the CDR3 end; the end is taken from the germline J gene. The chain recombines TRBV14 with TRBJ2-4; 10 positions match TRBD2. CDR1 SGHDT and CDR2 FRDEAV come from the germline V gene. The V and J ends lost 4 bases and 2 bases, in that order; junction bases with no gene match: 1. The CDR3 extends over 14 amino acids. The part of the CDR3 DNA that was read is TGTGCCAGCAGTGGACTGGGGGTTCAAAACACCTTGTAC. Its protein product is CASSGLGVQNTLY. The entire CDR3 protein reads CASSGLGVQNTLYF.

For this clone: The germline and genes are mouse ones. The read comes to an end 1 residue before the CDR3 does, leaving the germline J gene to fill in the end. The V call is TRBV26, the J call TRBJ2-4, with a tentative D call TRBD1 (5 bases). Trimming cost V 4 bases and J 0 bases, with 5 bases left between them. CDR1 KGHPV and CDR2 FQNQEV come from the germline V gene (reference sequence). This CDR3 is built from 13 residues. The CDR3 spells CASSQGSQNTLYF. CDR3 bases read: TGTGCCAGCAGTCAGGGGAGTCAAAACACCTTGTAC. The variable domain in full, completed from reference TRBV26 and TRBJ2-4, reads NSKVIQTPRYLVKGQGQKAKMRCIPEKGHPVVFWYQQNKNNEFKFLINFQNQEVLQQIDMTEKRFSAECPSNSPCSLEIQSSEAGDSALYLCASSQGSQNTLYFGAGTRLSVL.

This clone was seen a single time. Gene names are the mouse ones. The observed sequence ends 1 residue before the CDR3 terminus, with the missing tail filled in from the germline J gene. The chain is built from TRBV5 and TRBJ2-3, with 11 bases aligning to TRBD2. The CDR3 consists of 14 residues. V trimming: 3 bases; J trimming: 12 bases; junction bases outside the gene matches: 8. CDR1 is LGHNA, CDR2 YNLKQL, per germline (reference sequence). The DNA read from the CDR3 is TGTGCCAGCAGCCAGGACTGGGGGGTGCAGAACCTGTAT. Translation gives CASSQDWGVQNLY. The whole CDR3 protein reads CASSQDWGVQNLYF.

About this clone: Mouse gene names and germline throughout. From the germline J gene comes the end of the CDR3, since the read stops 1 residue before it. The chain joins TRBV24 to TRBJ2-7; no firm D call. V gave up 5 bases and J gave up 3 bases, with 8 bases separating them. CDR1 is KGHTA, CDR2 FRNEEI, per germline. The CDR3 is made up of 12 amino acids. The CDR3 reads CASSDAIYEQYF. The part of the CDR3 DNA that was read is TGTGCCAGCAGTGATGCGATCTATGAACAGTAC.

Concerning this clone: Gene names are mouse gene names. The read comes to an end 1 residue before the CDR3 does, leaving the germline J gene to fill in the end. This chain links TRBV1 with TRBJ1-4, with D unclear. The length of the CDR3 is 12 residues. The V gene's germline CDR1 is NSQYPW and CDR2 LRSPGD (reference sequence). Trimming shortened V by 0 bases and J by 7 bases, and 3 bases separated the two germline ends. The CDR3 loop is CTCSADGERLFF. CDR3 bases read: TGCACCTGCAGTGCAGATGGCGAAAGATTATTT.

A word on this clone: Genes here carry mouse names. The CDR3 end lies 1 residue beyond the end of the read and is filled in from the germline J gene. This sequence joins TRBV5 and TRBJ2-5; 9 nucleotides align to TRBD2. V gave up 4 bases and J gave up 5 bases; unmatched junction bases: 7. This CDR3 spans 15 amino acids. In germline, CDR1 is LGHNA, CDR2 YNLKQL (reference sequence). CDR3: CASSPRLGAGDTQYF. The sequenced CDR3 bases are TGTGCCAGCAGCCCCCGACTGGGGGCGGGAGACACCCAGTAC.

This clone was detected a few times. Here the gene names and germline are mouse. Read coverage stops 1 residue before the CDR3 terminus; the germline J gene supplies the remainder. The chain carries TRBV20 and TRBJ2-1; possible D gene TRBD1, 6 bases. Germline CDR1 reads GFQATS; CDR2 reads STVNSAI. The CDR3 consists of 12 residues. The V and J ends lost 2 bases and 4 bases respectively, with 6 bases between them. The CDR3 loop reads CGARTGYAEQFF. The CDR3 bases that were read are TGTGGTGCTAGGACAGGGTATGCTGAGCAGTTC. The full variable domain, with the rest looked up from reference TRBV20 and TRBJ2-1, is GALVYQYPRRTICKSGTSMRMECQAVGFQATSVAWYRQSPQKTFELIALSTVNSAIKYEQNFTQEKFPISHPNLSFSSMTVLNAYLEDRGLYLCGARTGYAEQFFGPGTRLTVL.